The rows below give T cell receptor beta chains drawn from one sample of a study of spatial heterogeneity in lung cancer. TCRdb recomputed calls from the 5' RACE reads with MiXCR, one row per CDR3 protein. The sample holds around 23,000 distinct CDR3 sequences; 3.5% to 5.5% are singletons and the top ten take under 45%. Sample: PBMCs, taken at surgery. The origin of the receptors is a male donor with early-stage non-small cell lung cancer. Each CDR3 is given with its conserved first and last residue. The D gene is left open where the match is weak. Clone size is stated in some rows and not others, as once, few, many or a class when expanded.

d_call clone_size j_call v_call cdr3_nt cdr3_aa
TRBD1 many TRBJ2-3 TRBV11-1 TGTGCCAGCAGCCTAAGGTTGACAGGGCGAAAAAGCACAGATACGCAGTATTTT CASSLRLTGRKSTDTQYF
NA many TRBJ1-1 TRBV7-9 TGTGCCAGCAGCCCAATGACGAACACTGAAGCTTTCTTT CASSPMTNTEAFF
NA many TRBJ2-2 TRBV19 TGTGCCAGTAGTTGGGCGGCCGCGAACACCGGGGAGCTGTTTTTT CASSWAAANTGELFF
TRBD1 many TRBJ2-7 TRBV7-9 TGTGCCAGCAGCCGGACAGGGGTTAGCGAGCAGTACTTC CASSRTGVSEQYF
NA many TRBJ2-3 TRBV29-1 TGCAGCGCGAGCAGGGGCGCCACAGATACGCAGTATTTT CSASRGATDTQYF
NA many TRBJ1-6 TRBV6-5 TGTGCCAGCAGTTACTCACGGCTAGCTCTGAATTCACCCCTCCACTTT CASSYSRLALNSPLHF
NA many TRBJ2-7 TRBV19 TGTGCCAGCCGACGCGGACCGATGGCCTCCTACGAGCAGTACTTC CASRRGPMASYEQYF
NA many TRBJ2-5 TRBV6-5 TGTGCCAGCAGTGCTTGGGGAGAGACCCAGTACTTC CASSAWGETQYF
NA many TRBJ1-1 TRBV29-1 TGCAGCGTTGAAGATCTTGCAGGGCCAGAGGAGGCTTTCTTT CSVEDLAGPEEAFF
NA many TRBJ2-5 TRBV28 TGTGCCAGCAGTTCCGCGCAGGGCTTGAGAGAGACCCAGTACTTC CASSSAQGLRETQYF
NA many TRBJ1-1 TRBV7-9 TGTGCCAGCAGCTCCCTTATAAGGCAGATATTGATAACTGAAGCTTTCTTT CASSSLIRQILITEAFF
NA NA TRBJ2-7 TRBV5-1 TGCGCCAGCAGCTTGGAGGGCAGCAAAAAGTACTTC CASSLEGSKKYF
NA many TRBJ2-5 TRBV15 TGTGCCACCAGCAGACGGCACAGGGCTCGAAGCGAGACCCAGTACTTC CATSRRHRARSETQYF
NA NA TRBJ2-3 TRBV12-3/TRBV12-4 TGTGCCAGCAGTGGTCGGGGTGGAGATACGCAGTATTTT CASSGRGGDTQYF
TRBD2 many TRBJ2-3 TRBV7-9 TGTGCCAGCAGGTCTAGCGGGGGGTTTGATACGCAGTATTTT CASRSSGGFDTQYF
NA many TRBJ1-5 TRBV19 TGTGCCAGTAGTGCAAAGATGGGTCAGCCCCAGCATTTT CASSAKMGQPQHF
NA many TRBJ2-2 TRBV5-1 TGCGCCAGCAGCTTGGGACAGAGCACCGGGGAGCTGTTTTTT CASSLGQSTGELFF
TRBD1 many TRBJ2-3 TRBV12-3/TRBV12-4 TGTGCCAGCAGTTTAAGGGACAGCCACACAGATACGCAGTATTTT CASSLRDSHTDTQYF
NA many TRBJ2-1 TRBV29-1 TGCAGCGTTGACGGGACGGGATACAATGAGCAGTTCTTC CSVDGTGYNEQFF
NA many TRBJ1-2 TRBV28 TGTGCCACCCGGGACACCCTGGCGGGGGGCTACACCTTC CATRDTLAGGYTF
TRBD2 many TRBJ2-1 TRBV11-2 TGTGCCAGCAGCCCGCAACCTACTAGCGGTGGGAGGCCCAATGAGCAGTTCTTC CASSPQPTSGGRPNEQFF
TRBD2 NA TRBJ2-3 TRBV7-2 TGTGCCAGCAGCTTAGCGCTACGCGGGAGGAATTTAGATACGCAGTATTTT CASSLALRGRNLDTQYF
TRBD2 many TRBJ2-7 TRBV7-2 TGTGCCAGCAGCGCGGGAGGCGAGCAGTACTTC CASSAGGEQYF
TRBD1 many TRBJ1-5 TRBV2 TGTGCCAGCAATAGGGGACAGCCGGGTAGCAATCAGCCCCAGCATTTT CASNRGQPGSNQPQHF
NA many TRBJ1-3 TRBV5-1 TGCGCCAGCAGCTTCGCTGACCCCTCTGGAAACACCATATATTTT CASSFADPSGNTIYF
NA many TRBJ2-7 TRBV28 TGTGCCAGCAGTTTAGAGGGCCACTACGAGCAGTACTTC CASSLEGHYEQYF
TRBD1 many TRBJ2-3 TRBV7-9 TGTGCCAGCAGCTTGTCCGGGACAGGCCATGATACGCAGTATTTT CASSLSGTGHDTQYF
NA many TRBJ1-1 TRBV2 TGTGCCAGCTCATTCCACAGGGTCGGGACGAACACTGAAGCTTTCTTT CASSFHRVGTNTEAFF
NA NA TRBJ2-5 TRBV12-3/TRBV12-4 TGTGCCAGCAGTTCGGGACTGGGGGCGGAGACCCAGTACTTC CASSSGLGAETQYF
NA medium-sized TRBJ2-5 TRBV6-5 TGTGCCAGCAGTTGGCAGCTCCAAGAGACCCAGTACTTC CASSWQLQETQYF
NA few TRBJ1-4 TRBV7-6 TGTGCCAGCAGCCAGGGTAGGGTTCGAAAACTGTTTTTT CASSQGRVRKLFF
TRBD2 many TRBJ2-3 TRBV7-3 TGTGCCAGCAGCCGGGGGGGCGATAGCACAGATACGCAGTATTTT CASSRGGDSTDTQYF
TRBD1 many TRBJ1-6 TRBV28 TGTGCCAGCAGCCGCCGACAGGGGGTCCGTTCACCCCTCCACTTT CASSRRQGVRSPLHF
TRBD1 few TRBJ1-2 TRBV7-2 TGTGCCAGCAGCTTAAAAGCGACAGGGGCCTATGGCTACACCTTC CASSLKATGAYGYTF
NA many TRBJ2-1 TRBV7-9 TGTGCCAGCAGCTTCGGGGGCCGGTTGGTTGAGCAGTTCTTC CASSFGGRLVEQFF
TRBD1 many TRBJ1-5 TRBV6-6 TGTGCCAGCAGTTACACAGGGGGTCAGCCCCAGCATTTT CASSYTGGQPQHF
NA many TRBJ1-1 TRBV11-3 TGTGCCAGCAGCTTATCATCAACAGGAACTGAAGCTTTCTTT CASSLSSTGTEAFF
NA many TRBJ2-1 TRBV10-3 TGTGCCATCAGTGTCCAGGGTGCAGCCTACAATGAGCAGTTCTTC CAISVQGAAYNEQFF
TRBD2 many TRBJ2-7 TRBV7-2 TGTGCCAGCAGCTTAGCGCGTGGTAGCGGGAGTGGTCGGTGGGAGCAGTACTTC CASSLARGSGSGRWEQYF
NA many TRBJ1-2 TRBV4-3 TGCGCCAGCAGCCAAGCTCCCGGGACGTACGGCTATGGCTACACCTTC CASSQAPGTYGYGYTF
TRBD2 many TRBJ2-3 TRBV27 TGTGCCAGCAGTTTACGGACTAGCGGGAGCCCTTCAGATACGCAGTATTTT CASSLRTSGSPSDTQYF
NA many TRBJ1-2 TRBV19 TGTGCCAGTAGTACCCGGGGGAGAAGCTACACCTTC CASSTRGRSYTF
NA NA TRBJ2-7 TRBV7-9 TGTGCCAGCAGCCCTCCGGCAGCGCACGACGAGCAGTACTTC CASSPPAAHDEQYF
NA many TRBJ2-7 TRBV6-2/TRBV6-3 TGTGCCAGCAGTTACCCGGCAGTCTACGAGCAGTACTTC CASSYPAVYEQYF
TRBD2 many TRBJ2-5 TRBV28 TGTGCCAGCAGTTCCCTAGCGGGAGTGCTGGAGACCCAGTACTTC CASSSLAGVLETQYF
TRBD2 few TRBJ2-7 TRBV7-3 TGTGCCAGCAGCTTGGGGCCTAGCGGGGGAGACTACGAGCAGTACTTC CASSLGPSGGDYEQYF
TRBD2 many TRBJ2-1 TRBV7-9 TGTGCCAGCAGCCCCGACGGGACTAGCGGGAGATCCTACAATGAGCAGTTCTTC CASSPDGTSGRSYNEQFF